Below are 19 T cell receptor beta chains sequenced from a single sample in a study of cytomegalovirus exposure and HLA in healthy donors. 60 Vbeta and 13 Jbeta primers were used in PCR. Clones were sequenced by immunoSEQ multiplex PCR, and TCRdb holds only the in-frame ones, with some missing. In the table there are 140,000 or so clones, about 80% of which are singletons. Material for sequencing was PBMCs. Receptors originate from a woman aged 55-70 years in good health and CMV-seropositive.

This CDR3 reads CASRGVNQNEQFF. DNA of the CDR3: TGTGCCAGCCGAGGAGTGAATCAAAATGAGCAGTTCTTC. The rearrangement uses TRBV19 and TRBJ2-1; no clear D gene. The V and J ends lost 9 bases and 7 bases respectively, with 16 bases between them. In germline, CDR1 is LNHDA, CDR2 SQIVND (reference sequence). The CDR3 is 13 amino acids.

CDR3 residues: CASSSGQDFNQPQHF. CDR3 nucleotides: TGTGCCAGCAGCTCGGGACAGGACTTCAATCAGCCCCAGCATTTT. V is TRBV7-9 and J is TRBJ1-5, with 8 bases identical to TRBD1. Germline-derived CDR1 and CDR2 are SEHNR and FQNEAQ (reference sequence). The junction had 5 bases not matched to a gene; V was cut back by 4 bases and J by 3 bases. The length of the CDR3 is 15 residues.

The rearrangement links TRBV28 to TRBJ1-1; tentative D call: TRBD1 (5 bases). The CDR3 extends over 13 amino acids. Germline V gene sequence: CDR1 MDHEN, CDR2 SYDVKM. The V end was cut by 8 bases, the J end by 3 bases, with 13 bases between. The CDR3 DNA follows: TGTGCCAGCCTCCCGGACATATACACTGAAGCTTTCTTT. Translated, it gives CASLPDIYTEAFF. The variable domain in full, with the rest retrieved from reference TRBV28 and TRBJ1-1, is DVKVTQSSRYLVKRTGEKVFLECVQDMDHENMFWYRQDPGLGLRLIYFSYDVKMKEKGDIPEGYSVSREKKERFSLILESASTNQTSMYLCASLPDIYTEAFFGQGTRLTVV.

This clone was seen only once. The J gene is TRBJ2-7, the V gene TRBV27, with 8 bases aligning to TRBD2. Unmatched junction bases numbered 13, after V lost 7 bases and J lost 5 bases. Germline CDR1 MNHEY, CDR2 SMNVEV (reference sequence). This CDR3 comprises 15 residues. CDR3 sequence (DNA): TGTGCCAGCACCCCGCTAAGCGCGGGAGGCCACGAGCAGTACTTC. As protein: CASTPLSAGGHEQYF.

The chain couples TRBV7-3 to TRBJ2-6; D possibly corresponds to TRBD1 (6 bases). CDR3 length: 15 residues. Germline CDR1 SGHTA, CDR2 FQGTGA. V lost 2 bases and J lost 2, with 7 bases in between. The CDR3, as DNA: TGTGCCAGCAGCTTATACAGGGCTGGGGCCAACGTCCTGACTTTC. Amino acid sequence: CASSLYRAGANVLTF.

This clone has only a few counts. The CDR3 loop is CASTPGQGLNQPQHF. CDR3 bases: TGTGCCAGCACTCCGGGACAGGGGTTGAATCAGCCCCAGCATTTT. This sequence joins TRBV6-1 and TRBJ1-5; 10 bases match TRBD1. Germline assignment: CDR1 MNHNS and CDR2 SASEGT. The V and J ends lost 7 bases and 4 bases, in that order; junction bases with no gene match: 7. This CDR3 has 15 residues.

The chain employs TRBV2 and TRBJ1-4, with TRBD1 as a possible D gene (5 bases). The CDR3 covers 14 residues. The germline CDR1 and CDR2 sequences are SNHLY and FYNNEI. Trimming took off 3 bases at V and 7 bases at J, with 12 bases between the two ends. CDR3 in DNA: TGTGCCAGCAGTGAGCTGCAGGGTGGTGAAAAACTGTTTTTT. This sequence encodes CASSELQGGEKLFF.

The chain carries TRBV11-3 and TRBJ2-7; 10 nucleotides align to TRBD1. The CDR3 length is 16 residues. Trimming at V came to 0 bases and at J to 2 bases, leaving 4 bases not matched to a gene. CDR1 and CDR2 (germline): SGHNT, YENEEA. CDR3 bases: TGTGCCAGCAGCTTAGACCCCGGGACAGGGGCCTACGAGCAGTACTTC. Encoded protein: CASSLDPGTGAYEQYF.

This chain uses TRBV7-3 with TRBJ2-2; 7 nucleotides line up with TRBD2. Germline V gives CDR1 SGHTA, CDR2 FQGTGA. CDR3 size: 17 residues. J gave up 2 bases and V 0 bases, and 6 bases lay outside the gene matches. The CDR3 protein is CASSLTPLALNTGELFF. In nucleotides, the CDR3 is TGTGCCAGCAGCTTAACCCCACTAGCGCTAAACACCGGGGAGCTGTTTTTT.

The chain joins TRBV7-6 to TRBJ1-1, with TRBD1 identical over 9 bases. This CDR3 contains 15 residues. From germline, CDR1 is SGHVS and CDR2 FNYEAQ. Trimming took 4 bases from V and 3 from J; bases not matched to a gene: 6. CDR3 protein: CASSSPGQGDTEAFF. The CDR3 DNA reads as TGTGCCAGCAGCTCTCCGGGACAGGGAGACACTGAAGCTTTCTTT.

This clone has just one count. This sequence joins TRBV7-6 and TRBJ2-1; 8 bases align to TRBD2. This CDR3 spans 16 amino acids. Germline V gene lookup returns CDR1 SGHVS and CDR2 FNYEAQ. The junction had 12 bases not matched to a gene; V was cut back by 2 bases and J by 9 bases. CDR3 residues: CASSLPATQRESEQFF. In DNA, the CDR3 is TGTGCCAGCAGCTTACCCGCTACTCAGCGGGAGAGTGAGCAGTTCTTC.

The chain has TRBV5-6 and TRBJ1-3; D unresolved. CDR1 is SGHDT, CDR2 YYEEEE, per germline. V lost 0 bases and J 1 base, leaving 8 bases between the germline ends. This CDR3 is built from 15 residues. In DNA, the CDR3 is TGTGCCAGCAGCTTGGAGCCGAAATCTGGAAACACCATATATTTT. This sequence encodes CASSLEPKSGNTIYF.

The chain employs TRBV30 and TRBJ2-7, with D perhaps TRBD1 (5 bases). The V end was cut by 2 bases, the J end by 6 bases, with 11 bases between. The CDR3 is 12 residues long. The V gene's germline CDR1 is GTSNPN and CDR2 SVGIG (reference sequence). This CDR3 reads CAWSRRVREQYF. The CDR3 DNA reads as TGTGCCTGGAGTCGCAGGGTACGCGAGCAGTACTTC.

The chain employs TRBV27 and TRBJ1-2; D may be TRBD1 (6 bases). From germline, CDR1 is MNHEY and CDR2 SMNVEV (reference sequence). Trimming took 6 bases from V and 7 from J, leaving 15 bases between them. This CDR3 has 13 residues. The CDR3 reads CASRTTGSRGYTF. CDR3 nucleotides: TGTGCCAGCAGAACAACAGGGTCCCGTGGCTACACCTTC.

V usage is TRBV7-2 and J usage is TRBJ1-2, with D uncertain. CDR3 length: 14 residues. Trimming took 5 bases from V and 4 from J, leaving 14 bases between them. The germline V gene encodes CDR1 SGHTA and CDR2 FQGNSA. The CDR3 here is CASSLLTGIYGYTF. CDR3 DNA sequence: TGTGCCAGCAGCCTCCTGACGGGGATCTATGGCTACACCTTC.

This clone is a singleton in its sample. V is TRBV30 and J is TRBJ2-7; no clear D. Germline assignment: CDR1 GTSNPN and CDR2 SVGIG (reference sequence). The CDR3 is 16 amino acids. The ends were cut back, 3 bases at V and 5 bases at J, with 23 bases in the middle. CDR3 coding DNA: TGTGCCTGGAGGGCCGGCGGATTCCGCCCTCTCGACGAGCAGTACTTC. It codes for CAWRAGGFRPLDEQYF. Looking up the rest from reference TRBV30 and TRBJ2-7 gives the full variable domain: SQTIHQWPATLVQPVGSPLSLECTVEGTSNPNLYWYRQAAGRGLQLLFYSVGIGQISSEVPQNLSASRPQDRQFILSSKKLLLSDSGFYLCAWRAGGFRPLDEQYFGPGTRLTVT.

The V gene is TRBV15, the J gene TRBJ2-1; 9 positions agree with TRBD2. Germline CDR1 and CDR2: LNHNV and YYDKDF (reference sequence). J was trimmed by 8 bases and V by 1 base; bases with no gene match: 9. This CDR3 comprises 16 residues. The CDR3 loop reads CATSRVGASGIYEQFF. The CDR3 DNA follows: TGTGCCACCAGCAGAGTTGGGGCTAGCGGGATCTATGAGCAGTTCTTC.

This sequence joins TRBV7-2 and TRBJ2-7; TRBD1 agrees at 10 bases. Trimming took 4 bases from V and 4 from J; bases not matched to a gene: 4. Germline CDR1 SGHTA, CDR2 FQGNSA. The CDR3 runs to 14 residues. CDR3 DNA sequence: TGTGCCAGCAGCTCGACAGGGGGCGTTTACGAGCAGTACTTC. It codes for CASSSTGGVYEQYF.

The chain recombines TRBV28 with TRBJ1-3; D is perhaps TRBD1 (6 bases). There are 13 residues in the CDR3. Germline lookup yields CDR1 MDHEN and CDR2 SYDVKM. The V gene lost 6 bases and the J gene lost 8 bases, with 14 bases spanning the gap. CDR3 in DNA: TGTGCCAGCAGAGGACAGTTGAGAGACACCATATATTTT. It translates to CASRGQLRDTIYF.